The 13 T cell receptor beta chains below were found in one sample sequenced in a study of blood T cell repertoires in COVID-19. The data were produced by immunoSEQ multiplex PCR, yet TCRdb's version contains in-frame clones alone and is incomplete. The repertoire includes more than 150,000 clones, roughly 90% of them detected once, and about 20% sits in the top ten. The source material was peripheral blood. Source of these receptors: a man between 65 and 79 years old with active or convalescent COVID-19.

V usage is TRBV7-9 and J usage is TRBJ1-6; a possible D gene is TRBD1 (6 bases). Between the trimmed V and J ends, which lost 11 bases and 0 bases, there was a span of 14 bases. CDR1 SEHNR and CDR2 FQNEAQ come from the germline V gene (reference sequence). The CDR3 length is 15 residues. In DNA form, the CDR3 reads TGTGCCTGTTCCAGGGGAGACTCCTATAATTCACCCCTCCACTTT. Translating it yields CACSRGDSYNSPLHF.

The V gene is TRBV24-1, the J gene TRBJ1-1, with D perhaps TRBD1 (6 bases). Trimming took off 3 bases at V and 4 bases at J, with 17 bases between the two ends. The CDR3 loop spans 16 amino acids. Germline V gene sequence: CDR1 KGHDR, CDR2 SFDVKD. CDR3: CATSDGGRGLVTEAFF. The CDR3 bases are TGTGCCACCAGTGATGGGGGTAGGGGGTTGGTCACTGAAGCTTTCTTT.

The J gene is TRBJ1-1, the V gene TRBV27; TRBD1 agrees at 9 bases. The germline CDR1 and CDR2 sequences are MNHEY and SMNVEV (reference sequence). There are 15 residues in the CDR3. The J segment lost 6 bases and the V segment lost 1 base, leaving 6 bases of the junction unmatched. In DNA form, the CDR3 reads TGTGCCAGCAGTTTATACCGGACAGGGGCAGCTGAAGCTTTCTTT. It is translated as CASSLYRTGAAEAFF.

The V call is TRBV30, the J call TRBJ2-1; the D gene is possibly TRBD2 (5 bases). This CDR3 comprises 14 residues. CDR1 and CDR2 from the germline V gene are GTSNPN and SVGIG (reference sequence). Trimming cost V 0 bases and J 4 bases, with 10 bases left between them. CDR3 DNA sequence: TGTGCCTGGAGTGTGTTAGCGCAATACAATGAGCAGTTCTTC. Its translation is CAWSVLAQYNEQFF.

A single count supports this clone. The V gene is TRBV5-1, the J gene TRBJ2-1, with 8 bases matching TRBD2. CDR1 is SGHRS and CDR2 is YFSETQ in the germline V gene. V lost 4 bases, J lost 4 bases, and 7 bases stayed unmatched. The CDR3 spans 15 residues. The CDR3 DNA sequence: TGCGCCAGCAGCCTAACGACTAGCGTATACAATGAGCAGTTCTTC. Translating gives CASSLTTSVYNEQFF.

The chain links TRBV11-2 to TRBJ2-3; D might be TRBD1 (5 bases). This CDR3 is 18 amino acids long. V lost 1 base and J lost 0, with 17 bases in between. Germline V gene lookup returns CDR1 SGHAT and CDR2 FQNNGV. Here the CDR3 reads CASSLVPEAGPSTDTQYF. As DNA, the CDR3 is TGTGCCAGCAGCTTAGTACCCGAGGCAGGGCCAAGCACAGATACGCAGTATTTT.

The J gene is TRBJ2-5, the V gene TRBV5-1; D is unresolved. The V gene's germline CDR1 is SGHRS and CDR2 YFSETQ. With 1 base removed from V and 3 bases from J, the gap between germline ends came to 19 bases. The CDR3 is 17 amino acids. CDR3 region: CASSLLSSQIPKETQYF. The CDR3 DNA reads TGCGCCAGCAGCTTGTTGTCCTCCCAAATCCCTAAAGAGACCCAGTACTTC.

The chain combines TRBV3-1 (or the pseudogene TRBV3-2) with TRBJ1-2; possibly TRBD1 for D (6 bases). The germline V and J ends were trimmed by 1 base and 0 bases, with 9 bases remaining between them. Germline lookup yields CDR1 LGHDT and CDR2 YNNKEL (reference sequence). CDR3 length: 15 amino acids. This CDR3 reads CASSQGGPANYGYTF. CDR3 DNA: TGTGCCAGCAGCCAAGGGGGGCCTGCTAACTATGGCTACACCTTC.

This chain uses TRBV15 with TRBJ1-1; 8 positions agree with TRBD1. The junction had 8 bases not matched to a gene; V was cut back by 1 base and J by 1 base. There are 17 residues in the CDR3. Germline loops: CDR1 LNHNV, CDR2 YYDKDF (reference sequence). The CDR3 here is CATSRGQGAITNTEAFF. Here the CDR3 DNA reads TGTGCCACCAGCAGAGGGCAGGGGGCTATAACGAACACTGAAGCTTTCTTT. The full variable domain, with the rest looked up from reference TRBV15 and TRBJ1-1, is DAMVIQNPRYQVTQFGKPVTLSCSQTLNHNVMYWYQQKSSQAPKLLFHYYDKDFNNEADTPDNFQSRRPNTSFCFLDIRSPGLGDTAMYLCATSRGQGAITNTEAFFGQGTRLTVV.

The rearrangement uses TRBV5-1 and TRBJ1-1, with D perhaps matching TRBD1 (5 bases). This CDR3 has 14 residues. The germline V and J ends were trimmed by 0 bases and 10 bases, with 16 bases remaining between them. Germline loops: CDR1 SGHRS, CDR2 YFSETQ. The CDR3 here is CASSLASGGEGAFF. CDR3 in DNA: TGCGCCAGCAGCTTGGCCTCCGGGGGAGAAGGAGCTTTCTTT.

CDR3 DNA sequence: TGTGCCAGCAGCTTGGTGGACAGGGAGAACACTGAAGCTTTCTTT. It is translated as CASSLVDRENTEAFF. The chain has TRBV5-8 and TRBJ1-1, with 8 bases matching TRBD1. Germline values: CDR1 SGHTS, CDR2 YDEGEE. The V gene end was trimmed by 0 bases and the J gene end by 1 base; junction bases not matched to a gene: 2. This CDR3 has 15 residues.

The chain uses TRBV11-2 and TRBJ2-1; 12 positions agree with TRBD2. This CDR3 spans 17 amino acids. Germline V CDR1 and CDR2: SGHAT, FQNNGV. The trim removed 5 bases at V and 3 bases at J, leaving 8 bases unmatched. CDR3 in amino acids: CASSPYRTSGNYNEQFF. As DNA, the CDR3 is TGTGCCAGCAGCCCCTACAGGACTAGCGGGAACTACAATGAGCAGTTCTTC.

The chain uses TRBV7-3 and TRBJ2-1; a possible D gene is TRBD1 (6 bases). Trimming shortened V by 7 bases and J by 2 bases, and 9 bases separated the two germline ends. CDR3 length: 13 amino acids. The germline V gene has CDR1 SGHTA and CDR2 FQGTGA. DNA of the CDR3: TGTGCCAGCACCGCAGGGGCCTACAATGAGCAGTTCTTC. It is translated as CASTAGAYNEQFF.